This paragraph reports one T cell receptor (beta chain). Its matching antigen is unknown. The sample is drawn from a study of T cells after yellow fever vaccination. About the research overall: Fractions containing few cells were prepared with SMART-Seq v4 Ultra Low Input.

The TCR cDNA carried a universal primer site and UMIs from 5'RACE template switching. One entry per CDR3 protein, called by TCRdb with MiXCR from the 5' RACE reads. There are around 310,000 distinct CDR3 sequences in the sample; roughly 4% occur only once, and 20% to 25% lies in the top ten. Notes on the study in general: A weaker but faster secondary response was observed, peaking on day 5 versus 15. Of the clonotypes, a small share occurred in both CD4 and CD8 compartments.

The CDR3 is made up of 16 amino acids. J gave up 4 bases and V 5 bases, and 8 bases lay outside the gene matches. Germline CDR1 reads LGHDT; CDR2 reads YNNKEL (reference sequence). This material consisted of PBMCs, taken 5 days after the yellow fever booster vaccination. This TCR was recovered from a man between 18 and 29 years old who received the YFV17D yellow fever vaccine. The chain is built from TRBV3-1 and TRBJ2-2; TRBD1 matches 9 bases. CDR3 coding DNA: TGTGCCAGCAGCTCCCGGGACAGGGATTTCACCGGGGAGCTGTTTTTT. Its translation is CASSSRDRDFTGELFF.